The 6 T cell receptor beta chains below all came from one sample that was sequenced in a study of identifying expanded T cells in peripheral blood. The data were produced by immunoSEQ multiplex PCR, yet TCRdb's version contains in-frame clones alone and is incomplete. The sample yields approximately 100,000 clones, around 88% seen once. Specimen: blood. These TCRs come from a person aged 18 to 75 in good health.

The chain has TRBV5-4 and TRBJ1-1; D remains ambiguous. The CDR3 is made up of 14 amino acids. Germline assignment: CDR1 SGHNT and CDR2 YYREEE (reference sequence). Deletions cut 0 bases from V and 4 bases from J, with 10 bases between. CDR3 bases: TGTGCCAGCAGCTTGGGGGGTGGGTCCACTGAAGCTTTCTTT. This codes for CASSLGGGSTEAFF.

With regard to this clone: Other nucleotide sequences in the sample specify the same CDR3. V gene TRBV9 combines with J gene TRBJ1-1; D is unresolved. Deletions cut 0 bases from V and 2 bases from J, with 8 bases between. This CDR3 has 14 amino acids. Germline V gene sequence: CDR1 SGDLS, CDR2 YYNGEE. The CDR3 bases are TGTGCCAGCAGCGTAGTCGGCGGAAACACTGAAGCTTTCTTT. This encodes CASSVVGGNTEAFF.

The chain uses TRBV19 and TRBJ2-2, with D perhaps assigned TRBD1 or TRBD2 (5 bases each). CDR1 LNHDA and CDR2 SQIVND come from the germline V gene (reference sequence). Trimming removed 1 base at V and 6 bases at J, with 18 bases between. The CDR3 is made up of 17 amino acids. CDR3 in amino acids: CASSIGWDLMVSGELFF. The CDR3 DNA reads TGTGCCAGTAGTATAGGTTGGGACCTTATGGTGTCCGGGGAGCTGTTTTTT.

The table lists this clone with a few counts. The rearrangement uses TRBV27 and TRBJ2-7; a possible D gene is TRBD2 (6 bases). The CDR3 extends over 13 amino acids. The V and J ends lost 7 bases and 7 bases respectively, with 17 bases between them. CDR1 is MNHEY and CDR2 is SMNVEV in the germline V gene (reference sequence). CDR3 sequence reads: CASTTGAGGEQYF. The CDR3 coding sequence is TGTGCCAGCACCACGGGTGCCGGAGGGGAGCAGTACTTC.

CDR3 in amino acids: CASSLAWQGMGGYTF. The CDR3 DNA reads as TGTGCCAGCAGCTTAGCCTGGCAGGGTATGGGGGGCTACACCTTC. This chain joins TRBV7-2 and TRBJ1-2; tentatively, D is TRBD1 (5 bases). Germline V lookup: CDR1 SGHTA, CDR2 FQGNSA. The CDR3 has 15 residues. Deletions cut 0 bases from V and 8 bases from J, with 16 bases between.

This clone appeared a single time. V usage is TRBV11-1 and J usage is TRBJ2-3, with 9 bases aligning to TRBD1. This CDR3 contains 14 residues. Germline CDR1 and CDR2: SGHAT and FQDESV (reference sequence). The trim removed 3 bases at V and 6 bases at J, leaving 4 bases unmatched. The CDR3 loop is CASSLGTGQDTQYF. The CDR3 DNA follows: TGTGCCAGCAGCTTGGGGACAGGGCAGGATACGCAGTATTTT.